These 20 T cell receptor beta chains were all obtained from the same sample, sequenced in a study of blood T cell repertoires in COVID-19. Libraries were prepared by immunoSEQ multiplex PCR; TCRdb keeps only in-frame clonotypes and omits some of them. The sample lists roughly 190,000 clones, approximately 86% occurring once. The sequenced sample was peripheral blood. These receptors all stem from a man aged 30-40 years with acute or convalescent COVID-19.

This chain links TRBV24-1 with TRBJ2-2; 11 bases match TRBD1. This CDR3 comprises 18 residues. V shed 4 bases, J shed 6 bases, and the junction held 12 bases outside the gene matches. Looked up from germline, CDR1 is KGHDR and CDR2 is SFDVKD. The CDR3 DNA reads TGTGCCACCAGTGACCTTAATCCGGGACAGGGGGAGTCCGGGGAGCTGTTTTTT. Protein sequence: CATSDLNPGQGESGELFF.

The gene calls are TRBV28 and TRBJ1-6, with D unresolved. The length of the CDR3 is 14 residues. V shed 7 bases and J shed 9 bases, with 16 bases lying between them. CDR1 and CDR2 (germline): MDHEN, SYDVKM. The DNA for the CDR3 is TGTGCCAGCACCCCAAACGGGGTGGGTTCACCCCTCCACTTT. Translation gives CASTPNGVGSPLHF.

This clone was seen once. J is TRBJ1-5 and V is TRBV4-2; 9 bases are a match to TRBD1. Losses at the gene ends were 3 bases for V and 9 bases for J; bases not matched to a gene: 18. The CDR3 is 18 amino acids. Germline loops: CDR1 LGHNA, CDR2 YNFKEQ. The CDR3 reads CASSQDIPGTGYIPPQHF. For the CDR3, the DNA is TGTGCCAGCAGCCAGGATATCCCCGGGACAGGGTACATTCCGCCCCAGCATTTT.

The CDR3 protein is CASSDRQNYGYTF. As DNA, the CDR3 is TGCGCCAGCAGTGACAGGCAGAACTATGGCTACACCTTC. The rearrangement joins TRBV10-1 to TRBJ1-2; D gene unclear. The germline V and J ends were trimmed by 3 bases and 2 bases, with 7 bases remaining between them. Germline V gene lookup returns CDR1 WNHNN and CDR2 SYGVQD (reference sequence). The CDR3 consists of 13 residues.

The chain employs TRBV6-5 and TRBJ1-5; tentatively, D is TRBD1 (6 bases). The germline V gene encodes CDR1 MNHEY and CDR2 SVGAGI. Trimming took off 6 bases at V and 7 bases at J, with 19 bases between the two ends. This CDR3 comprises 15 residues. The DNA for the CDR3 is TGTGCCAGCAGCCGCATCGGGGGGGCGGGACAGCCCCAGCATTTT. Translation: CASSRIGGAGQPQHF.

V is TRBV7-2 and J is TRBJ1-5; D gene uncertain. V was pared by 5 bases and J by 5 bases, with 16 bases between. The CDR3 runs to 15 residues. Germline V gives CDR1 SGHTA, CDR2 FQGNSA. The CDR3 nucleotides read TGTGCCAGCAGCCAAAGGTACGGGAAGGATCAGCCCCAGCATTTT. Protein: CASSQRYGKDQPQHF.

V and J are TRBV27 and TRBJ2-3; the match to TRBD2 covers 8 bases. V dropped 10 bases and J dropped 4; count of bases not matched to a gene: 7. The CDR3 sequence is 13 residues long. CDR1 is MNHEY and CDR2 is SMNVEV in the germline V gene (reference sequence). CDR3 bases: TGTGCCACCGGGACTAGTGTAGCAGATACGCAGTATTTT. It translates to CATGTSVADTQYF.

V is TRBV19 and J is TRBJ1-4; D unclear. The CDR3 totals 14 residues. V shed 5 bases and J shed 0 bases, with 7 bases lying between them. CDR1 and CDR2 from the germline V gene are LNHDA and SQIVND (reference sequence). CDR3 sequence: CASSYFATNEKLFF. CDR3 DNA sequence: TGTGCCAGTAGTTATTTTGCAACTAATGAAAAACTGTTTTTT.

The rearrangement joins TRBV6-5 to TRBJ2-3, with TRBD2 matching 9 bases. Trimming cost V 6 bases and J 3 bases; bases outside gene matches: 7. This CDR3 is 15 amino acids long. The germline V gene encodes CDR1 MNHEY and CDR2 SVGAGI. The CDR3, as DNA: TGTGCCAGCAGGACGATAGCGGGAGTGACAGATACGCAGTATTTT. It specifies CASRTIAGVTDTQYF.

This chain connects TRBV2 to TRBJ2-3; a weak D match, TRBD2 (5 bases). Germline V gene sequence: CDR1 SNHLY, CDR2 FYNNEI. Deletions cut 4 bases from V and 2 bases from J, with 13 bases between. There are 15 residues in the CDR3. The CDR3 sequence: CASSGGYPITDTQYF. The DNA for the CDR3 is TGTGCCAGCAGTGGCGGGTATCCCATCACAGATACGCAGTATTTT.

The CDR3 DNA sequence: TGTGCCAGCAGGCCCCCGGGACTCCGGGGCACCGGGGAGCTGTTTTTT. This encodes CASRPPGLRGTGELFF. V and J are TRBV11-2 and TRBJ2-2, with D possibly TRBD2 on 6 matching bases. There are 16 residues in the CDR3. V lost 6 bases and J lost 4, with 18 bases in between. Germline-derived CDR1 and CDR2 are SGHAT and FQNNGV.

The chain combines TRBV19 with TRBJ2-5; possible D gene TRBD1, 5 bases. V lost 4 bases and J lost 5, with 14 bases in between. This CDR3 is built from 14 residues. Germline-derived CDR1 and CDR2 are LNHDA and SQIVND (reference sequence). CDR3 nucleotide sequence: TGTGCCAGTAGTACCTCAGGGTACTGGGAGACCCAGTACTTC. Its protein is CASSTSGYWETQYF.

The chain combines TRBV5-1 with TRBJ2-3; D not certain. Germline lookup yields CDR1 SGHRS and CDR2 YFSETQ. There are 13 residues in the CDR3. The V end was cut by 3 bases, the J end by 4 bases, with 9 bases between. The CDR3 region is CASSYSFSDTQYF. The CDR3 DNA follows: TGCGCCAGCAGCTACTCATTTTCAGATACGCAGTATTTT.

The V and J genes are TRBV30 and TRBJ2-1; no firm D call. Per germline, CDR1 GTSNPN and CDR2 SVGIG (reference sequence). V was clipped by 2 bases and J by 5 bases, with 13 bases between them. CDR3 length equals 14 residues. The CDR3 loop reads CAWSPGLPNNEQFF. For the CDR3, the DNA is TGTGCCTGGAGTCCGGGTCTCCCAAACAATGAGCAGTTCTTC. Based on the CDR3 plus reference TRBV30 and TRBJ2-1, the full variable domain is SQTIHQWPATLVQPVGSPLSLECTVEGTSNPNLYWYRQAAGRGLQLLFYSVGIGQISSEVPQNLSASRPQDRQFILSSKKLLLSDSGFYLCAWSPGLPNNEQFFGPGTRLTVL.

The table lists this clone with a few counts. The rearrangement links TRBV7-3 to TRBJ2-2; D is possibly TRBD1 (6 bases). Germline V gene lookup returns CDR1 SGHTA and CDR2 FQGTGA. The V end lost 2 bases, the J end lost 5 bases, and 15 bases lay between the germline ends. The CDR3 covers 16 residues. CDR3 region: CASSLGTGKATGELFF. The DNA of the CDR3 is TGTGCCAGCAGCTTAGGTACAGGGAAGGCGACCGGGGAGCTGTTTTTT.

The CDR3 nucleotides are TGTGCCAGCAGCCCCCGTTTGGCGGTTACCTACGAGCAGTACTTC. Translating it yields CASSPRLAVTYEQYF. The gene calls are TRBV4-2 and TRBJ2-7; D is ambiguous. Trimming removed 4 bases from V and 2 bases from J, with 15 bases in between. CDR3 length: 15 residues. Germline loops: CDR1 LGHNA, CDR2 YNFKEQ.

The rearrangement links TRBV12-3 or TRBV12-4 to TRBJ1-5, with D tentatively TRBD1 (5 bases). CDR3 length: 13 residues. V gave up 5 bases and J gave up 5 bases, with 10 bases separating them. CDR3 DNA sequence: TGTGCCAGCAGTACCAGGGCCCATCAGCCCCAGCATTTT. It specifies CASSTRAHQPQHF.

This sequence joins TRBV30 and TRBJ2-2, with D possibly TRBD2 on 6 matching bases. Trimming removed 4 bases from V and 1 base from J, with 16 bases in between. The CDR3 is 16 residues long. The V gene's germline CDR1 is GTSNPN and CDR2 SVGIG (reference sequence). CDR3 bases: TGTGCCTGGATCCCCTTGCGGGGCTGGAACACCGGGGAGCTGTTTTTT. It yields the protein CAWIPLRGWNTGELFF.

The V and J genes are TRBV6-5 and TRBJ1-1, with D uncertain. The V gene's germline CDR1 is MNHEY and CDR2 SVGAGI. V was trimmed by 0 bases and J by 4 bases, leaving 12 bases between them. There are 15 residues in the CDR3. The CDR3 DNA reads as TGTGCCAGCAGTTACTCGCGGGCTTCAATCACTGAAGCTTTCTTT. It translates to CASSYSRASITEAFF.

The chain joins TRBV10-1 to TRBJ2-7, with 7 bases lining up with TRBD1. V was clipped by 2 bases and J by 0 bases; unmatched bases: 7. This CDR3 comprises 16 residues. Germline V gene sequence: CDR1 WNHNN, CDR2 SYGVQD (reference sequence). The CDR3 DNA follows: TGCGCCAGCAGTGAGGTTGCCAGGGGGACCTCCTACGAGCAGTACTTC. Translating it yields CASSEVARGTSYEQYF.